One T cell receptor (beta chain) is described in this entry. Its antigen is still unknown. The entry originates in a study of post-analysis software for immune sequencing data. TCR beta libraries were prepared from cDNA with unique molecular identifiers. Each batch of roughly 0.9 to 11 million T cells produced approximately 470,000 cDNA molecules. TCRdb re-analysed the PCR reads in MiXCR, keeping a single row per CDR3 protein. The profile shows some 890,000 distinct CDR3 sequences, roughly half of them singletons. Study-wide results and caveats: In patients, TRBV5-6, TRBV5-1 and TRBV20-1 belonged to five or six TRBV segments found more frequently than in controls. Batch-matched samples strongly co-clustered by F measure. Among multiple sclerosis patients, normalized Chao1 diversity was significantly below that of controls.

CDR1 and CDR2 from the germline V gene are SGHTA and FQGTGA. The V and J ends lost 5 bases and 5 bases respectively, with 19 bases between them. The CDR3 is 16 amino acids. The sequenced sample consisted of blood. The V and J genes are TRBV7-3 and TRBJ2-1, with D perhaps TRBD1 or TRBD2 (6 bases each). This sequence originates from a girl aged 10 to 17 with multiple sclerosis. Here the CDR3 reads CASSRGGWETNNEQFF. As DNA, the CDR3 is TGTGCCAGCAGCCGAGGGGGGTGGGAGACGAACAATGAGCAGTTCTTC.